This T cell receptor beta chain appears in the sequencing data of a study of blood T cell repertoires in COVID-19. As for the study in general: PBMCs, B-cell-depleted T cells, or T cells were the source of the cDNA or gDNA that made up the material.

The germline V gene has CDR1 ENHRY and CDR2 SYGVKD. This CDR3 has 12 residues. With 9 bases clipped from V and 7 bases from J, the junction kept 5 bases outside the gene matches. TCRdb's table, derived via immunoSEQ multiplex PCR, lists solely in-frame clones and lacks some. The sample has about 100,000 clones, roughly 85% seen once; the top ten hold 16%. The chain uses TRBV10-3 and TRBJ2-1, with 8 bases fitting TRBD1. Sequences were obtained from peripheral blood. This clonotype was sampled from a human donor in a cohort sampled during active COVID-19. The DNA of the CDR3 is TGTGCCATTTCGGACAGGGTTAATGAGCAGTTCTTC. Its protein is CAISDRVNEQFF.